A single T cell receptor beta chain is shown here with its context. Its antigen is unidentified. The junction had 10 bases not matched to a gene; V was cut back by 2 bases and J by 4 bases. The CDR3 sequence is 15 residues long. Germline values: CDR1 GTSNPN, CDR2 SVGIG (reference sequence). The data derive from a study of cytotoxic CD8 clonotypes in ibrutinib-treated CLL. Study-wide results and limits: Baseline levels of clonality went above those of age-matched healthy donors and moved with circulating CD8+ T-cell counts. Clonality increased with ibrutinib response but returned toward baseline at progression.

Method: immunoSEQ multiplex PCR; TCRdb's copy keeps in-frame clones and lacks some. The table shows 150,000 to 250,000 clones, with over 55% occurring only once. This material consisted of PBMCs, taken after 24 months of ibrutinib treatment. This chain uses TRBV30 with TRBJ1-2, with TRBD1 matching 7 bases. This TCR was sampled from a human donor with chronic lymphocytic leukemia. In DNA form, the CDR3 reads TGTGCCTGGAGTAGACAGGGAGTGGGGCTCTATGGCTACACCTTC. Amino acid sequence: CAWSRQGVGLYGYTF. The full variable domain, rest sourced from reference TRBV30 and TRBJ1-2, is SQTIHQWPATLVQPVGSPLSLECTVEGTSNPNLYWYRQAAGRGLQLLFYSVGIGQISSEVPQNLSASRPQDRQFILSSKKLLLSDSGFYLCAWSRQGVGLYGYTFGSGTRLTVV.